These T cell receptor beta chains were read from a single sample in a study of Graves' ophthalmopathy and Graves' hyperthyroidism. TCRdb re-analysed the multiplex PCR reads in MiXCR, keeping a single row per CDR3 protein. Altogether about 180,000 distinct CDR3 sequences are present, over 35% being singletons, with the ten largest covering under 7%. Material: peripheral blood. The receptors shown here come from a woman in her 40s with Graves' ophthalmopathy. CDR3s include the opening cysteine and the closing phenylalanine or tryptophan.

>TRBJ1-1|13|TRBV19
CASSDRENTEAFF
>TRBJ1-2|12|TRBV13
CASGADNYGYTF
>TRBJ1-5|15|TRBV5-1
CASSAGQGPHQPQHF
>TRBJ1-5|13|TRBV28
CASSSVRSQPQHF
>TRBJ1-2|13|TRBV7-6
CASSLTGGHGYTF
>TRBJ1-2|13|TRBV11-1
CASSGDRSGGYTF
>TRBJ1-2|13|TRBV13
CASSQSTGNGYTF
>TRBJ2-2|16|TRBV28
CASSSSYRDDTGELFF
>TRBJ2-7|14|TRBV27
CASSTRLEPYEQYF
>TRBJ2-6|16|TRBV4-2
CASSPTSRSGANVLTF
>TRBJ2-7|12|TRBV27
CASSPPAREQYF
>TRBJ2-5|13|TRBV20-1
CSASPPGQETQYF
>TRBJ1-5|14|TRBV6-5
CASSYSRGRQPQHF
>TRBJ1-5|18|TRBV12-3/TRBV12-4
CASRTRTGALYSNQPQHF
>TRBJ2-7|18|TRBV6-2/TRBV6-3
CASSYRLESRGLSYEQYF
>TRBJ1-3|17|TRBV28
CASSLLVGPDSGNTIYF
>TRBJ2-5|14|TRBV12-3/TRBV12-4
CASSNDRGQETQYF
>TRBJ1-1|14|TRBV6-2/TRBV6-3
CASSYHRDGTEAFF
>TRBJ2-7|13|TRBV2
CASSELGAYEQYF
>TRBJ2-2|13|TRBV12-3/TRBV12-4
CASRTGQSRELFF
>TRBJ1-2|16|TRBV24-1
CATSDRTGPDGDGYTF
>TRBJ2-7|16|TRBV20-1
CSARDLGTGVSYEQYF
>TRBJ1-1|15|TRBV19
CASDGLDNMNTEAFF
>TRBJ2-7|13|TRBV6-5
CASSYRRGGEQYF
>TRBJ1-5|12|TRBV6-1
CASKVNREPQHF
>TRBJ1-1|16|TRBV6-5
CASSYSDRGPLREAFF
>TRBJ1-1|13|TRBV27
CASSLSGTGAAFF
>TRBJ2-2|14|TRBV12-3/TRBV12-4
CASSNQRESGELFF
>TRBJ1-1|9|TRBV28
CASGTEAFF
>TRBJ2-5|12|TRBV6-2/TRBV6-3
CASSYGRETQYF
>TRBJ1-1|12|TRBV5-1
CASSLSLTEAFF
>TRBJ2-7|13|TRBV11-3
CASSFKVSYEQYF
>TRBJ2-2|15|TRBV28
CASSQISGGARELFF
>TRBJ2-5|14|TRBV10-3
CAISESAAQETQYF
>TRBJ1-5|15|TRBV12-3/TRBV12-4
CASSLLRGGNQPQHF
>TRBJ1-1|14|TRBV12-3/TRBV12-4
CASSPPGAGAEAFF
>TRBJ2-5|16|TRBV9
CASSDRLAGVQETQYF
>TRBJ1-1|15|TRBV27
CASSLSFGGNTEAFF
>TRBJ2-5|16|TRBV15
CATSRDTAGGRETQYF
>TRBJ2-5|15|TRBV12-3/TRBV12-4
CASSLSGSEEETQYF
>TRBJ2-5|14|TRBV6-5
CASRRQGAGETQYF
>TRBJ1-3|14|TRBV12-3/TRBV12-4
CASNPVISGNTIYF
>TRBJ1-5|14|TRBV20-1
CSASSGRGNQPQHF
>TRBJ1-2|15|TRBV6-5
CASSYGRGRENGYTF
>TRBJ2-5|14|TRBV20-1
CSARAQGPEETQYF
>TRBJ2-5|14|TRBV29-1
CSVVLGTRQETQYF
>TRBJ1-1|14|TRBV6-1
CASREQGENTEAFF
>TRBJ1-1|14|TRBV5-1
CASSWTTGNTEAFF
>TRBJ2-5|16|TRBV19
CASSSFGWGNQETQYF
>TRBJ1-2|17|TRBV28
CASSRGGAGRPNYGYTF
>TRBJ2-5|14|TRBV19
CASSTRGGIKTQYF
>TRBJ1-3|17|TRBV18
CASSPPGGGTTGNTIYF
>TRBJ2-7|14|TRBV12-3/TRBV12-4
CASSLRDRHYEQYF
>TRBJ1-5|15|TRBV12-5
CASGSDRDSNQPQHF
>TRBJ1-1|12|TRBV28
CASHRAGTEAFF
>TRBJ1-4|17|TRBV20-1
CSASIRLTSPTNEKLFF
>TRBJ1-5|13|TRBV19
CASSIDREQPQHF
>TRBJ2-1|11|TRBV7-3
CASSHGSEQFF